This entry lists 27 T cell receptor beta chains sequenced from one sample in a study of T cell responses to AZD1222 COVID-19 vaccine. Clones were sequenced by immunoSEQ multiplex PCR, and TCRdb holds only the in-frame ones, with some missing. Counted here are fewer than 200,000 clones, around 89% occurring once; the ten biggest clones make up about 25%. The sequenced sample was peripheral blood, obtained 28 days after the second AZD1222 dose. The source is an adult who received the AZD1222 COVID-19 vaccine.

The chain combines TRBV19 with TRBJ2-2, with D perhaps matching TRBD1 or TRBD2 (5 bases each). The V and J ends lost 7 bases and 0 bases respectively, with 12 bases between them. Germline CDR1 and CDR2: LNHDA and SQIVND (reference sequence). This CDR3 spans 15 amino acids. The CDR3 nucleotides read TGTGCCAGTACCGCAGGGAGTTCGAACACCGGGGAGCTGTTTTTT. Amino acid sequence: CASTAGSSNTGELFF. The full variable domain, its missing parts supplied by reference TRBV19 and TRBJ2-2, is DGGITQSPKYLFRKEGQNVTLSCEQNLNHDAMYWYRQDPGQGLRLIYYSQIVNDFQKGDIAEGYSVSREKKESFPLTVTSAQKNPTAFYLCASTAGSSNTGELFFGEGSRLTVL.

The rearrangement uses TRBV5-1 and TRBJ2-1, with 7 bases matching TRBD1. Germline CDR1 is SGHRS and CDR2 is YFSETQ. J gave up 5 bases and V 1 base, and 6 bases lay outside the gene matches. CDR3 length: 15 residues. CDR3 DNA: TGCGCCAGCAGCTTGCAGGGGGTTCTTCACAATGAGCAGTTCTTC. It is translated as CASSLQGVLHNEQFF.

V usage is TRBV24-1 and J usage is TRBJ2-1; possibly TRBD1 for D (5 bases). CDR1 KGHDR and CDR2 SFDVKD come from the germline V gene. This CDR3 has 13 amino acids. V gave up 4 bases and J gave up 5 bases, with 8 bases separating them. The CDR3 sequence is CATSDAGHNEQFF. The CDR3 DNA is TGTGCCACCAGTGACGCAGGGCACAATGAGCAGTTCTTC.

This clone was observed once. The V call is TRBV20-1, the J call TRBJ2-7; TRBD2 matches 9 bases. In germline, CDR1 is DFQATT, CDR2 SNEGSKA (reference sequence). This CDR3 has 11 amino acids. CDR3 sequence reads: CSARDAGVAGV. The CDR3 bases are TGCAGTGCTAGAGACGCAGGGGTAGCGGGAGTG.

The chain links TRBV7-2 to TRBJ1-2; 7 positions agree with TRBD1. The CDR3 length is 15 residues. After removal of 5 bases from V and 2 bases from J, the junction contained 8 bases not matched to a gene. CDR1 and CDR2 (germline): SGHTA, FQGNSA. CDR3 in amino acids: CASSPRTGPNYGYTF. In DNA form, the CDR3 reads TGTGCCAGCAGCCCGAGGACAGGCCCCAACTATGGCTACACCTTC.

This chain joins TRBV6-6 and TRBJ2-7; D might be TRBD2 (7 bases). Trimming cost V 4 bases and J 1 base, with 17 bases left between them. Germline assignment: CDR1 MNHNY and CDR2 SVGAGI (reference sequence). The CDR3 runs 16 residues. The CDR3 is CASSWGGGSGSYEQYF. The CDR3 nucleotides are TGTGCCAGCAGTTGGGGAGGGGGGTCAGGTTCCTACGAGCAGTACTTC.

The chain is built from TRBV7-3 and TRBJ2-2; the match to TRBD2 covers 12 bases. Germline V lookup: CDR1 SGHTA, CDR2 FQGTGA. Unmatched junction bases numbered 8, after V lost 3 bases and J lost 6 bases. The CDR3 contains 17 residues. For the CDR3, the DNA is TGTGCCAGCAGCTTGACTAGCGGGAGAGCTCAAGCCGGGGAGCTGTTTTTT. It is translated as CASSLTSGRAQAGELFF.

This chain uses TRBV11-1 with TRBJ1-2; 11 positions agree with TRBD1. Germline loops: CDR1 SGHAT, CDR2 FQDESV (reference sequence). V was clipped by 4 bases and J by 5 bases; unmatched bases: 6. CDR3 size: 15 residues. The CDR3 nucleotides read TGTGCCAGCAGCTCCGGGACAGGGGGATGGTATGGCTACACCTTC. Encoded protein: CASSSGTGGWYGYTF.

The chain combines TRBV7-2 with TRBJ2-7; 10 nucleotides match TRBD2. Losses at the gene ends were 8 bases for V and 13 bases for J; bases not matched to a gene: 17. The CDR3 length is 14 residues. CDR1 and CDR2 (germline): SGHTA, FQGNSA. The DNA for the CDR3 is TGTGCCAGCCGACAATCGGGGCCTAGCGGGAGCGATTACTTC. Its translation is CASRQSGPSGSDYF.

This chain links TRBV12-3 or TRBV12-4 with TRBJ2-5; tentative D call: TRBD2 (6 bases). Trimming cost V 5 bases and J 13 bases, with 17 bases left between them. This CDR3 has 12 residues. CDR3 residues: CASSLHGGPTYF. The CDR3, as DNA: TGTGCCAGCAGTCTCCACGGGGGTCCTACGTACTTC.

This clone was detected once. The rearrangement joins TRBV24-1 to TRBJ2-2, with 7 bases lining up with TRBD1. J lost 1 base, V lost 8 bases, and 3 bases had no gene match. The CDR3 is 14 amino acids. Germline V gene sequence: CDR1 KGHDR, CDR2 SFDVKD. The CDR3 nucleotides read TGTGCCACCAACCAGGGGGTGAACACCGGGGAGCTGTTTTTT. This sequence encodes CATNQGVNTGELFF.

This clone was seen once. The chain couples TRBV24-1 to TRBJ2-7; D is uncertain. Deletions cut 3 bases from V and 1 base from J, with 9 bases between. The CDR3 length is 14 residues. Germline CDR1 KGHDR, CDR2 SFDVKD. The chain's CDR3 is CATSDRADSYEQYF. The DNA for the CDR3 is TGTGCCACCAGTGATAGGGCAGATTCCTACGAGCAGTACTTC.

This clone was observed once. The J gene is TRBJ2-7, the V gene TRBV9; D ambiguous. Germline V CDR1 and CDR2: SGDLS, YYNGEE. Trimming removed 0 bases from V and 0 bases from J, with 10 bases in between. This CDR3 spans 15 amino acids. CDR3 DNA sequence: TGTGCCAGCAGCGTAGGGCTATTGGGCTCCTACGAGCAGTACTTC. It encodes CASSVGLLGSYEQYF.

This chain uses TRBV4-3 with TRBJ2-5, with D perhaps matching TRBD2 (7 bases). The V end lost 0 bases, the J end lost 5 bases, and 10 bases lay between the germline ends. Germline V gene data show CDR1 as LGHNA and CDR2 as YSLEER. The CDR3 has 14 residues. CDR3 bases: TGCGCCAGCAGCCAAGATGGGAGGGGGGAGACCCAGTACTTC. Protein: CASSQDGRGETQYF.

This chain connects TRBV5-1 to TRBJ2-1; 14 nucleotides line up with TRBD2. CDR1 is SGHRS, CDR2 YFSETQ, per germline. V shed 4 bases and J 3 bases; nucleotides not matched to a gene: 6. The CDR3 runs 17 residues. DNA for the CDR3: TGCGCCAGCAGCCCGGGGGGACTAGCGGGAGTCTACAATGAGCAGTTCTTC. This translates into CASSPGGLAGVYNEQFF.

The V call is TRBV7-9, the J call TRBJ2-7; 10 nucleotides line up with TRBD2. V was clipped by 5 bases and J by 3 bases; unmatched bases: 19. Germline V gene data show CDR1 as SEHNR and CDR2 as FQNEAQ (reference sequence). The CDR3 has 19 residues. CDR3 in amino acids: CASSVPGLAGGREVYEQYF. DNA for the CDR3: TGTGCCAGCAGCGTGCCGGGGTTAGCGGGAGGAAGAGAGGTCTACGAGCAGTACTTC.

The chain uses TRBV28 and TRBJ1-4, with TRBD1 matching over 8 bases. Trimming cost V 5 bases and J 1 base; bases outside gene matches: 3. The V gene's germline CDR1 is MDHEN and CDR2 SYDVKM. The CDR3 has 15 residues. The CDR3 DNA is TGTGCCAGCAGTGCTACAGGGGGAACTAATGAAAAACTGTTTTTT. It is translated as CASSATGGTNEKLFF.

V is TRBV9 and J is TRBJ1-4; D not certain. This CDR3 is 14 amino acids long. Trimming shortened V by 5 bases and J by 0 bases, and 8 bases separated the two germline ends. Germline loops: CDR1 SGDLS, CDR2 YYNGEE. The CDR3 DNA sequence: TGTGCCAGCAGTGTGCAAGCAACTAATGAAAAACTGTTTTTT. Residues: CASSVQATNEKLFF.

The rearrangement links TRBV6-1 to TRBJ1-6; no firm D call. Per germline, CDR1 MNHNS and CDR2 SASEGT. The CDR3 has 15 amino acids. V dropped 3 bases and J dropped 4 bases, with 10 bases sitting between them. As DNA, the CDR3 is TGTGCCAGCAGTGACAAAGGGCCATATAATTCACCCCTCCACTTT. Translation: CASSDKGPYNSPLHF.

The V and J genes are TRBV9 and TRBJ2-2; D unresolved. The CDR3 covers 17 residues. Germline CDR1 and CDR2: SGDLS and YYNGEE. V dropped 2 bases and J dropped 3 bases, with 17 bases sitting between them. The DNA for the CDR3 is TGTGCCAGCAGCGTTAATGTGGGTTTCGGTGACACCGGGGAGCTGTTTTTT. Translated, it gives CASSVNVGFGDTGELFF.

The J gene is TRBJ1-1, the V gene TRBV18, with D perhaps matching TRBD1 (6 bases). The germline V gene has CDR1 KGHSH and CDR2 LQKENI. This CDR3 contains 14 residues. The ends were cut back, 0 bases at V and 5 bases at J, with 10 bases in the middle. CDR3: CASSPPGARTEAFF. The CDR3 DNA reads TGTGCCAGCTCACCACCGGGGGCGCGGACTGAAGCTTTCTTT.

The rearrangement joins TRBV30 to TRBJ2-7; no reliable D call. V lost 2 bases and J lost 0, with 8 bases in between. The CDR3 has 13 amino acids. In germline, CDR1 is GTSNPN, CDR2 SVGIG (reference sequence). CDR3 DNA sequence: TGTGCCTGGAGTACCAGCCTCTCCTACGAGCAGTACTTC. Translating it yields CAWSTSLSYEQYF.

J is TRBJ2-7 and V is TRBV27, with D hard to call. CDR1 is MNHEY and CDR2 is SMNVEV in the germline V gene (reference sequence). This CDR3 has 14 amino acids. The ends were cut back, 2 bases at V and 2 bases at J, with 10 bases in the middle. The DNA for the CDR3 is TGTGCCAGCAGTTTACGAGACGGTACCTACGAGCAGTACTTC. It translates to CASSLRDGTYEQYF.

This chain joins TRBV7-9 and TRBJ2-3; D possibly corresponds to TRBD2 (6 bases). This CDR3 is 16 amino acids long. Germline lookup yields CDR1 SEHNR and CDR2 FQNEAQ (reference sequence). The V gene lost 1 base and the J gene lost 4 bases, with 15 bases spanning the gap. The CDR3 sequence: CASSLGSGGGADTQYF. The CDR3 bases are TGTGCCAGCAGCTTAGGCAGCGGAGGAGGGGCAGATACGCAGTATTTT.

This chain uses TRBV5-1 with TRBJ2-1; 9 bases align to TRBD2. Per germline, CDR1 SGHRS and CDR2 YFSETQ. The CDR3 runs 14 residues. V was pared by 7 bases and J by 6 bases, with 8 bases of the junction left unmatched. The CDR3 loop reads CASRRLAGSNEQFF. The CDR3 DNA is TGCGCCAGCCGGCGGCTAGCGGGAAGCAATGAGCAGTTCTTC.

J is TRBJ2-1 and V is TRBV7-2, with TRBD2 matching 9 bases. The germline CDR1 and CDR2 sequences are SGHTA and FQGNSA. The trim removed 5 bases at V and 4 bases at J, leaving 6 bases unmatched. The CDR3 contains 15 residues. The chain's CDR3 is CASSTGAGGYNEQFF. The CDR3 DNA is TGTGCCAGCAGCACAGGAGCGGGAGGTTACAATGAGCAGTTCTTC.

The V gene is TRBV4-3, the J gene TRBJ1-1; D uncertain. Looked up from germline, CDR1 is LGHNA and CDR2 is YSLEER. This CDR3 region has 14 residues. V lost 0 bases and J lost 5, with 10 bases in between. This CDR3 is CASSQEIRETEAFF. In DNA, the CDR3 is TGCGCCAGCAGCCAAGAGATACGGGAGACTGAAGCTTTCTTT.